The 7 T cell receptor beta chains reported below all come from one sample, sequenced in a study of CD8+ T cells in alopecia areata. After isolation, RNA underwent reverse transcription to generate cDNA as the sequencing template. Generated by immunoSEQ multiplex PCR, the TCRdb table keeps only in-frame clones and is missing some. Of 200,000 to 250,000 clones in the sample, more than 60% were seen once. Treatment described: oral pan-JAK inhibitor, 5-10 mg twice daily. Sequencing used CD4+ T cells sorted from blood, obtained between weeks 44 and 45, from a patient treated with tofacitinib. All receptors derive from a human donor with alopecia areata.

The gene calls are TRBV29-1 and TRBJ1-5; possible D gene TRBD1, 6 bases. Germline loops: CDR1 SQVTM, CDR2 ANQGSEA. CDR3 length: 12 residues. V gave up 4 bases and J gave up 5 bases, with 9 bases separating them. CDR3 loop: CSVGTADQPQHF. CDR3 sequence (DNA): TGCAGCGTTGGGACAGCCGATCAGCCCCAGCATTTT.

This clone was detected only once. This chain uses TRBV4-3 with TRBJ2-5, with D maybe TRBD1 (6 bases). V was cut by 0 bases and J by 2 bases, with 10 bases left in between. The CDR3 length is 15 residues. The germline V gene encodes CDR1 LGHNA and CDR2 YSLEER. The CDR3 nucleotides read TGCGCCAGCAGCCAAGATGAAAGGGGGCAAGAGACCCAGTACTTC. Its translation: CASSQDERGQETQYF.

The gene calls are TRBV6-1 and TRBJ1-2; D remains unclear. The V gene lost 6 bases and the J gene lost 4 bases, with 15 bases spanning the gap. Germline V gives CDR1 MNHNS, CDR2 SASEGT. The CDR3 is 14 amino acids. The CDR3 DNA reads TGTGCCAGCAGCTCCATTGGGAGTAGCTATGGCTACACCTTC. It codes for CASSSIGSSYGYTF.

The chain employs TRBV28 and TRBJ1-2; D call uncertain. Trimming removed 6 bases at V and 3 bases at J, with 8 bases between. CDR1 and CDR2 (germline): MDHEN, SYDVKM. The CDR3 extends over 12 amino acids. The CDR3 DNA is TGTGCCAGCAGGGAGGAAGACTATGGCTACACCTTC. Encoded protein: CASREEDYGYTF.

V is TRBV14 and J is TRBJ2-7, with no clear D. V dropped 3 bases and J dropped 6 bases, with 6 bases sitting between them. The CDR3 has 11 amino acids. Germline CDR1 is SGHDN and CDR2 is FVKESK. The CDR3 loop is CASSQKVEQYF. The DNA of the CDR3 is TGTGCCAGCAGCCAGAAAGTCGAGCAGTACTTC.

This clone was counted between two and nine times. The J gene is TRBJ2-1, the V gene TRBV29-1; 15 bases are shared with TRBD2. There are 12 residues in the CDR3. Germline trimming cut 7 bases from V and 15 bases from J; bases unmatched to any gene: 7. Germline CDR1 and CDR2: SQVTM and ANQGSEA. CDR3 protein: CSERTSGGDLFF. The CDR3 nucleotides read TGCAGCGAGAGGACTAGCGGGGGGGACCTGTTCTTC.

This chain joins TRBV19 and TRBJ2-7, with D hard to call. CDR1 LNHDA and CDR2 SQIVND come from the germline V gene (reference sequence). V was clipped by 5 bases and J by 2 bases, with 19 bases between them. This CDR3 is built from 16 residues. The CDR3 is CASSPLSGSYTYEQYF. DNA of the CDR3: TGTGCCAGTAGTCCTCTTTCGGGTTCCTATACCTACGAGCAGTACTTC.